The 9 T cell receptor beta chains given below trace back to one sample, sequenced in a study of CD8+CD57+ T cells in acquired aplastic anemia. All sequencing subjects had displayed CD8+CD57+ cell expansion on flow cytometry. Profiles of TCR beta VDJ and CDR3 were generated from a genomic DNA template. From the reads, TCRdb called clonotypes with MiXCR, one entry per CDR3 protein. The sample includes more than 95,000 distinct CDR3 sequences, approximately 36% of them seen just once. Source material: sorted CD4+, CD8+, or CD8+CD57+ T cells (not recorded which) from PBMCs. These receptors were taken from a human donor with aplastic anemia.

This chain's CDR3 is CASSWRDRDSPLHF. CDR3 DNA sequence: TGCGCCAGCAGCTGGAGGGACAGGGATTCACCCCTCCACTTT. The chain employs TRBV5-1 and TRBJ1-6, with 9 bases aligning to TRBD1. CDR3 size: 14 residues. The V gene end was trimmed by 3 bases and the J gene end by 8 bases; junction bases not matched to a gene: 3. The germline V gene encodes CDR1 SGHRS and CDR2 YFSETQ.

The table lists this clonotype with many counts. This sequence joins TRBV5-6 and TRBJ1-2; D is possibly TRBD1 (5 bases). Trimming removed 4 bases at V and 8 bases at J, with 15 bases between. The CDR3 totals 13 residues. Germline V gene data show CDR1 as SGHDT and CDR2 as YYEEEE. CDR3 protein: CASSIPGPGGYTF. The CDR3 nucleotides are TGTGCCAGCAGCATACCAGGGCCCGGGGGCTACACCTTC.

In its sample, this clonotype was seen many times. The CDR3 DNA reads TGCGCCAGCAGCTTGCAACTCAATGAGCAGTTCTTC. This encodes CASSLQLNEQFF. V is TRBV5-1 and J is TRBJ2-1; D is ambiguous. The CDR3 runs 12 residues. The ends were cut back, 1 base at V and 6 bases at J, with 5 bases in the middle. The germline gives CDR1 SGHRS, CDR2 YFSETQ.

The table lists this clonotype with many counts. This may be a read error, as it is one base from a much larger clone. The CDR3 here is CSAPSIGDSPLHF. The CDR3, as DNA: TGCAGTGCGCCGTCCATAGGGGATTCACCCCTCCACTTT. This chain joins TRBV20-1 and TRBJ1-6; weak D call: TRBD1 (5 bases). The germline CDR1 and CDR2 sequences are DFQATT and SNEGSKA (reference sequence). This CDR3 region has 13 residues. Trimming removed 6 bases from V and 8 bases from J, with 14 bases in between.

The chain combines TRBV5-1 with TRBJ1-1; a possible D gene is TRBD1 (5 bases). CDR1 and CDR2 (germline): SGHRS, YFSETQ. Trimming left V 8 bases short and J 1 base short, with 15 bases between. This CDR3 is 14 amino acids long. CDR3 DNA sequence: TGCGCCAGTTTCTCGGGGCTAGAGAACACTGAAGCTTTCTTT. Its translation is CASFSGLENTEAFF.

CDR3 amino acids: CSVERGQGARYTF. In DNA, the CDR3 is TGCAGCGTTGAAAGGGGACAGGGGGCTCGCTACACCTTC. V is TRBV29-1 and J is TRBJ1-2, with 12 positions matching TRBD1. CDR3 size: 13 residues. Germline values: CDR1 SQVTM, CDR2 ANQGSEA. V was clipped by 2 bases and J by 9 bases; unmatched bases: 4.

The J gene is TRBJ2-1, the V gene TRBV24-1; TRBD2 matches 13 bases. Germline CDR1 and CDR2: KGHDR and SFDVKD. The CDR3 contains 16 residues. J gave up 7 bases and V 4 bases, and 6 bases lay outside the gene matches. The CDR3 here is CATSDSGLAGVNEQFF. CDR3 nucleotide sequence: TGTGCCACCAGTGACTCCGGACTAGCGGGGGTTAATGAGCAGTTCTTC.

This clonotype has just one count. This sequence joins TRBV24-1 and TRBJ2-7, with a tentative D call TRBD1 (6 bases). The CDR3 has 13 residues. Germline V gene lookup returns CDR1 KGHDR and CDR2 SFDVKD. V was pared by 11 bases and J by 1 base, with 14 bases between. This CDR3 is CAITGTHSYEQYF. CDR3 coding DNA: TGTGCCATAACAGGGACCCATTCCTACGAGCAGTACTTC.

V is TRBV2 and J is TRBJ1-5; D remains unclear. CDR3 length: 14 residues. Germline CDR1 SNHLY, CDR2 FYNNEI. Trimming removed 6 bases from V and 3 bases from J, with 12 bases in between. This CDR3 is CASSGSVSNQPQHF. CDR3 bases: TGTGCCAGCAGCGGGTCAGTCTCCAATCAGCCCCAGCATTTT. The whole variable domain, filled in from reference TRBV2 and TRBJ1-5, reads EPEVTQTPSHQVTQMGQEVILRCVPISNHLYFYWYRQILGQKVEFLVSFYNNEISEKSEIFDDQFSVERPDGSNFTLKIRSTKLEDSAMYFCASSGSVSNQPQHFGDGTRLSIL.